A selection of T cell receptor beta chains follows, all from one sample in a study of T cells in localized non-small cell lung cancer. Some clones are missing from TCRdb's copy, which holds only in-frame ones; the method was immunoSEQ multiplex PCR. This table has nearly 40,000 clones, more than 85% appearing once. The source was peripheral blood, collected before any cancer treatment. The source is a man aged 18 to 49 with stage I lung adenocarcinoma. The conserved cysteine and the conserved F or W are not part of the CDR3 here. Each record gives: V gene, clone size, J gene, CDR3 protein. The size field is filled for only some rows; it gives once, few, many or a size class.

TRBV5-8,.,TRBJ2-3,ASSGTGTDTQY
TRBV29-1,.,TRBJ1-2,SVYAQVGYGYT
TRBV19,.,TRBJ1-1,ASNRRGGGNTEAF
TRBV30,once,TRBJ1-5,AWSGPGNQPQH
TRBV6-1,.,TRBJ1-6,AGAGTYNSPLH
TRBV7-2,.,TRBJ2-7,ASSWGSSYEQY
TRBV5-5,.,TRBJ1-5,ASSWEIEQPQH
TRBV4-2,.,TRBJ2-3,ASSHPPGLRTDTQY
TRBV29-1,.,TRBJ1-3,SFQDSFSGNTIY
TRBV9,.,TRBJ1-1,ASTRDLNTEAF
TRBV6-1,.,TRBJ1-6,ASSESRGNSPLH
TRBV19,.,TRBJ1-1,ASNTAGRMMNTEAF
TRBV5-6,.,TRBJ1-2,ASSLRNYGYT
TRBV7-2,.,TRBJ2-3,ASSGEVGGSDTQY
TRBV9,.,TRBJ1-2,ASSVEARGDYGYT
TRBV7-6,.,TRBJ2-7,ASSPRPGPNYEQY
TRBV7-9,.,TRBJ1-4,ASSYNTLNSEKLF
TRBV4-1,.,TRBJ2-3,ASSLERIPGGGDTQY
TRBV5-6,few,TRBJ2-3,ASSLATVLGSTDTQY
TRBV29-1,.,TRBJ2-6,SVRQGSSGANVLT
TRBV10-1,.,TRBJ1-5,ATEKTLKGQGKDQPQH
TRBV19,.,TRBJ1-2,ASSIARGADYGYT
TRBV19,few,TRBJ2-1,ASSIGGTENYNEQF
TRBV7-6,.,TRBJ2-5,ASSLGRGIGGYQETQY
TRBV18,.,TRBJ1-1,ASSPYTGDTEAF
TRBV5-4,.,TRBJ1-1,ASSPGTGVGTEAF
TRBV4-3,.,TRBJ1-4,ASSRNPGRNEKLF
TRBV19,once,TRBJ2-4,ASSKDGAPSGAKNIQY
TRBV4-1,.,TRBJ1-1,ASSLRGSDNTEAF
TRBV6-1,.,TRBJ1-3,ATPSDIWFGNTIY
TRBV4-3,.,TRBJ1-6,ASSQDFGAGLALH
TRBV19,.,TRBJ1-1,ASSLGQGASVWALRNTEAF
TRBV28,.,TRBJ1-1,ASRPTQGRGTEAF
TRBV7-9,.,TRBJ1-1,ASSLPETTNTEAF
TRBV5-4,.,TRBJ1-2,ASSPGGNYGYT
TRBV11-2,.,TRBJ2-3,ASSLGLAGDTDTQY
TRBV5-4,once,TRBJ1-1,ASSPRRSRENTEAF
TRBV28,once,TRBJ1-4,ASNAPRTGGDEKLF
TRBV9,.,TRBJ2-7,ASSVAGQGHDEQY
TRBV28,.,TRBJ2-2,ASSSPGNTGELF
TRBV28,.,TRBJ2-4,ASSDISRDIQY
TRBV15,.,TRBJ2-3,ATSGAMTSPPTDTQY
TRBV21-1,.,TRBJ2-7,ASSMVGAESYEQY
TRBV30,.,TRBJ1-2,AWSRGRGNGYT
TRBV9,.,TRBJ1-1,ASSVVLNTEAF
TRBV28,.,TRBJ2-5,ASSRRDRGLKTQY
TRBV11-2,.,TRBJ1-1,AERTARNTEAF
TRBV5-1,.,TRBJ1-2,ASSGTGKWGYT
TRBV7-9,.,TRBJ1-3,ASSLMEFGLGNTIY
TRBV11-2,.,TRBJ2-7,ASSPVTGRGPYEQY
TRBV19,.,TRBJ1-1,ASGQESMNTEAF
TRBV19,.,TRBJ1-5,ASSPSDARGQPQH
TRBV19,once,TRBJ1-4,ASSHMEGTNEKLF
TRBV5-5,.,TRBJ2-2,ASSLEGQPNTGELF
TRBV4-2,.,TRBJ2-6,ASSQAGAGLSGANVLT